Included here is one T cell receptor (beta chain) sequence, with context. This sample was taken from a study of patients and donors after allogeneic stem cell transplantation. TCRdb itself ran the RT-PCR reads through MiXCR, one entry per CDR3 protein. Of approximately 150,000 distinct CDR3 sequences in the sample, approximately 28% were seen once. The source material was blood, either unsorted or a sorted T cell fraction (not recorded which). The receptor comes from a human donor who was either an allogeneic HSCT recipient or a stem cell or donor lymphocyte infusion donor (not recorded which). It is not recorded whose cells these are; they may come from a transplant donor.

The CDR3 sequence: CASSQDQGSYNEQFF. The CDR3 coding sequence is TGCGCCAGCAGCCAAGACCAGGGCTCCTACAATGAGCAGTTCTTC. The chain carries TRBV4-3 and TRBJ2-1; a possible D gene is TRBD1 (5 bases). This CDR3 comprises 15 residues. The V end lost 0 bases, the J end lost 0 bases, and 6 bases lay between the germline ends. CDR1 and CDR2 from the germline V gene are LGHNA and YSLEER.